The clone carrying this T cell receptor beta chain was seen repeatedly, ten times or more. MiXCR was run by TCRdb on the 5' RACE reads, yielding one entry per CDR3 protein. Counted here are tens of thousands of distinct CDR3 sequences, roughly 17% occurring once; the ten biggest clones make up 15%. This specimen belongs to a study of neurological immune-mediated disorders. CDR3 length equals 12 residues. The V and J ends lost 7 bases and 9 bases respectively, with 13 bases between them. Sequencing was carried out using PBMCs. The rearrangement uses TRBV12-3 or TRBV12-4 and TRBJ1-5; possible D gene TRBD1, 6 bases. The sequence came from a woman aged 40 to 50 in good health. The chain's CDR3 is CASKGGLTPQHF. The CDR3 region has the DNA TGTGCCAGCAAGGGGGGATTGACGCCCCAGCATTTT.